This paragraph covers one T cell receptor beta chain sequence. Seattle's cohort entered during active infection and was followed longitudinally. These data originate in a study of blood T cell repertoires in COVID-19. At the level of the study: Italy, Spain and the United States were the sources of the convalescent and acute COVID-19 samples. Nucleic acid was either cDNA or gDNA, and it came from T cells, B-cell-depleted T cells, or PBMCs.

The germline V gene encodes CDR1 SGHRS and CDR2 YFSETQ. This CDR3 region has 15 residues. Original analysis: Reference gene primer amplification gave nucleated cell count estimates. TCRdb keeps only in-frame clones here, not all; method: immunoSEQ multiplex PCR. V, J and clone size are those of that table, while D and trimming were read from the DNA. Of roughly 390,000 clones listed, approximately 89% were seen once; the top ten hold over 9.5%. The sequenced sample consisted of peripheral blood. This TCR was recovered from a woman in her thirties with COVID-19, enrolled during active disease. The chain joins TRBV5-1 to TRBJ2-7, with TRBD1 matching 7 bases. The CDR3 reads CATSPRQGGPSEQYF. The CDR3 coding sequence is TGCGCTACGAGCCCCCGACAGGGCGGCCCGTCCGAGCAGTACTTC. Using reference TRBV5-1 and TRBJ2-7 for the parts outside the CDR3, the full variable domain is KAGVTQTPRYLIKTRGQQVTLSCSPISGHRSVSWYQQTPGQGLQFLFEYFSETQRNKGNFPGRFSGRQFSNSRSEMNVSTLELGDSALYLCATSPRQGGPSEQYFGPGTRLTVT.